This passage covers 16 T cell receptor beta chains from one sample sequenced in a study of early T cells in non-severe SARS-CoV-2 infection. MiXCR was run by TCRdb on the 5' RACE reads, yielding one entry per CDR3 protein. The table shows about 68,000 distinct CDR3 sequences, with approximately 12% occurring only once. Sequences were obtained from whole blood. The receptor set was obtained from an adult who was a healthcare worker with PCR-confirmed SARS-CoV-2 infection or an uninfected control (not recorded which).

This clonotype was counted ten times or more. This sequence joins TRBV11-2 and TRBJ2-7; D possibly corresponds to TRBD1 (6 bases). This CDR3 spans 15 amino acids. Germline lookup yields CDR1 SGHAT and CDR2 FQNNGV. V dropped 2 bases and J dropped 4 bases, with 15 bases sitting between them. The CDR3 region is CASSLTGFGDYEQYF. DNA for the CDR3: TGTGCCAGCAGCTTAACAGGGTTTGGGGATTACGAGCAGTACTTC.

V and J are TRBV10-3 and TRBJ2-7, with D maybe TRBD1 (6 bases). The CDR3 is 13 residues long. V lost 11 bases and J 5 bases, leaving 19 bases between the germline ends. Germline lookup yields CDR1 ENHRY and CDR2 SYGVKD. The CDR3 region has the DNA TGTGCCGTTCAGGGCAGGGGAACGAACGAGCAGTACTTC. Translating it yields CAVQGRGTNEQYF.

This clonotype has a handful of counts. This chain links TRBV7-6 with TRBJ1-1; D remains ambiguous. This CDR3 is built from 13 residues. Germline CDR1 reads SGHVS; CDR2 reads FNYEAQ. Trimming removed 5 bases from V and 3 bases from J, with 10 bases in between. The CDR3 region has the DNA TGTGCCAGCAGCCCGGGAATTTACACTGAAGCTTTCTTT. As protein: CASSPGIYTEAFF. Using reference TRBV7-6 and TRBJ1-1 for the parts outside the CDR3, the full variable domain is GAGVSQSPRYKVTKRGQDVALRCDPISGHVSLYWYRQALGQGPEFLTYFNYEAQQDKSGLPNDRFSAERPEGSISTLTIQRTEQRDSAMYRCASSPGIYTEAFFGQGTRLTVV.

The chain links TRBV5-4 to TRBJ2-5, with 8 bases matching TRBD1. Germline-derived CDR1 and CDR2 are SGHNT and YYREEE (reference sequence). The CDR3 is 13 residues long. The J segment lost 5 bases and the V segment lost 4 bases, leaving 4 bases of the junction unmatched. CDR3 residues: CASSPTGVETQYF. The CDR3 DNA sequence: TGTGCCAGCAGCCCGACAGGGGTTGAGACCCAGTACTTC. Filled out from reference TRBV5-4 and TRBJ2-5, the complete variable domain reads ETGVTQSPTHLIKTRGQQVTLRCSSQSGHNTVSWYQQALGQGPQFIFQYYREEENGRGNFPPRFSGLQFPNYSSELNVNALELDDSALYLCASSPTGVETQYFGPGTRLLVL.

This clonotype was observed many times. V usage is TRBV29-1 and J usage is TRBJ2-2, with 12 bases fitting TRBD1. V was clipped by 6 bases and J by 6 bases; unmatched bases: 5. Germline V gives CDR1 SQVTM, CDR2 ANQGSEA. This CDR3 region has 14 residues. The CDR3 DNA reads TGCAGCGTCCTGGGACAGGGGGCTGCCGGGGAGCTGTTTTTT. It specifies CSVLGQGAAGELFF.

This clonotype was counted only a few times. V usage is TRBV13 and J usage is TRBJ2-4; 7 nucleotides agree with TRBD2. The CDR3 extends over 16 amino acids. The junction had 8 bases not matched to a gene; V was cut back by 0 bases and J by 6 bases. Germline V lookup: CDR1 PRHDT, CDR2 FYEKMQ (reference sequence). CDR3 amino acids: CASSLGASGQSNIQYF. The CDR3 nucleotides read TGTGCCAGCAGCTTAGGCGCTAGCGGACAATCAAACATTCAGTACTTC.

The rearrangement links TRBV12-3 or TRBV12-4 to TRBJ2-2; 12 bases are shared with TRBD2. The CDR3 length is 17 residues. The trim removed 6 bases at V and 7 bases at J, leaving 12 bases unmatched. In DNA, the CDR3 is TGTGCCAGCAGGCCCGACCTAGCGGGGGGGCCCTTCGGGGAGCTGTTTTTT. This sequence encodes CASRPDLAGGPFGELFF.

This clonotype was picked up a small number of times. The CDR3 spells CSARSGVLTDTQYF. The CDR3 coding sequence is TGCAGTGCTAGATCAGGCGTTCTCACGGATACGCAGTATTTT. The rearrangement uses TRBV20-1 and TRBJ2-3; D gene ambiguous. V was shortened by 2 bases and J by 6 bases, with 15 bases between the two germline ends. The CDR3 is 14 residues long. Germline CDR1 is DFQATT and CDR2 is SNEGSKA (reference sequence).

As concerns this clonotype: This could be a read error, since a much larger clone is one nucleotide away. The V gene is TRBV7-2, the J gene TRBJ2-5, with D possibly being TRBD2 (5 bases). CDR1 is SGHTA, CDR2 FQGNSA, per germline. This CDR3 is built from 12 residues. The CDR3 sequence: CASSFQREIQYF. For the CDR3, the DNA is TGTGCCAGCAGCTTCCAGAGGGAGATCCAGTACTTC.

This clonotype has only a few counts. The chain links TRBV6-2 or TRBV6-3 to TRBJ2-7; TRBD1 matches 9 bases. Per germline, CDR1 MNHEY and CDR2 SVGEGT. J lost 4 bases, V lost 0 bases, and 7 bases had no gene match. The CDR3 has 16 residues. The CDR3 DNA reads as TGTGCCAGCAGTTACTCGATGACAGGGGGTATGTACGAGCAGTACTTC. Translated: CASSYSMTGGMYEQYF.

This clonotype was found many times. The genes are TRBV6-5 and TRBJ1-5; D unresolved. V lost 4 bases and J lost 5, with 6 bases in between. CDR3 length: 12 residues. Per germline, CDR1 MNHEY and CDR2 SVGAGI. CDR3 residues: CASSFRDQPQHF. CDR3 nucleotides: TGTGCCAGCAGTTTTCGGGATCAGCCCCAGCATTTT.

In its sample, this clonotype was seen many times. The chain employs TRBV5-1 and TRBJ2-1, with 8 positions matching TRBD1. CDR3 length equals 17 residues. Germline V CDR1 and CDR2: SGHRS, YFSETQ. The J segment lost 1 base and the V segment lost 0 bases, leaving 6 bases of the junction unmatched. The CDR3, as DNA: TGCGCCAGCAGCTTGGGGCAGGGGGCACCTTCCTACAATGAGCAGTTCTTC. Amino acids: CASSLGQGAPSYNEQFF.

The chain couples TRBV7-9 to TRBJ2-5; the match to TRBD2 covers 7 bases. The CDR3 length is 14 residues. The ends lost 1 base at V and 5 bases at J; junction bases unmatched: 4. CDR1 and CDR2 (germline): SEHNR, FQNEAQ (reference sequence). The CDR3 loop reads CASSLGLAGETQYF. The CDR3 DNA follows: TGTGCCAGCAGCTTAGGACTAGCAGGCGAGACCCAGTACTTC.

This clonotype was found many times. The chain links TRBV12-3 or TRBV12-4 to TRBJ1-1, with D uncertain. The CDR3 totals 13 residues. V gave up 5 bases and J gave up 1 base, with 8 bases separating them. CDR3 DNA: TGTGCCAGCAGTCCGCGGGGGAACACTGAAGCTTTCTTT. Its translation: CASSPRGNTEAFF.

A remark on this clonotype: This may be a read error: a much more frequent sequence differs by one nucleotide. The chain joins TRBV5-1 to TRBJ1-2; D is possibly TRBD1 (6 bases). The germline V gene has CDR1 SGHRS and CDR2 YFSETQ. The CDR3 consists of 14 residues. For the CDR3, the DNA is TGCTCCAGCAGCTCCCCAGGGGCAAACTATGGCTACACCTTC. Protein sequence: CSSSSPGANYGYTF.

This chain links TRBV5-4 with TRBJ2-5; 9 bases agree with TRBD2. Trimming took 0 bases from V and 5 from J; bases not matched to a gene: 5. This CDR3 is 15 amino acids long. Germline V gene lookup returns CDR1 SGHNT and CDR2 YYREEE (reference sequence). CDR3 coding DNA: TGTGCCAGCAGCTTGGAGCTTAGCGGGGGTGAGACCCAGTACTTC. It translates to CASSLELSGGETQYF.